This record covers a single T cell receptor (beta chain). This specimen comes from a study of blood T cell repertoires in COVID-19. Overall study: Italy, Spain and the United States were the sources of the convalescent and acute COVID-19 samples. The cDNA or gDNA used as material had been derived from T cells, B-cell-depleted T cells, or PBMCs.

V was trimmed by 6 bases and J by 4 bases, leaving 13 bases between them. The CDR3 sequence is 13 residues long. Germline CDR1 is SGHDT and CDR2 is YYEEEE. In the original analysis: Reference gene primer amplification yielded estimated nucleated cell counts. The repertoire was sequenced with immunoSEQ multiplex PCR; TCRdb's copy has only in-frame clones and lacks some. D and trimming come from the DNA, and the V and J calls and clone size come from that table. This table holds 220,000 or so clones, around 80% found once. This chain links TRBV5-6 with TRBJ1-2; D might be TRBD1 (6 bases). Sample: peripheral blood. This TCR was recovered from a woman of 80 years or more with acute or convalescent COVID-19. The DNA of the CDR3 is TGTGCCAGCACCCAGACAGGACTCTATGGCTACACCTTC. It codes for CASTQTGLYGYTF.